The sequence of this T cell receptor beta chain was determined in a study of blood T cell repertoires in COVID-19. This clone was recorded only once. Seattle enrolled patients during active infection and tracked them longitudinally. Sequencing was performed with immunoSEQ multiplex PCR; in TCRdb, only in-frame clones are kept and a portion is missing. The repertoire has 200,000 to 300,000 clones, around 81% of them found once; the top ten carry around 7%. The CDR3 covers 15 residues. The germline V gene encodes CDR1 SGHDT and CDR2 YYEEEE. J lost 5 bases, V lost 1 base, and 4 bases had no gene match. The sequence derives from a woman aged 80 or older with COVID-19, enrolled during active disease. Sequenced input: peripheral blood. J is TRBJ2-5 and V is TRBV5-6; 11 bases are a match to TRBD2. The CDR3 nucleotides read TGTGCCAGCAGCTTGATAGCGGGAGGGTCGGAGACCCAGTACTTC. This gives the protein CASSLIAGGSETQYF.